One and the same sample provided the 12 T cell receptor beta chains below, sequenced in a study of blood T cell repertoires in COVID-19. The assay was immunoSEQ multiplex PCR, and TCRdb's table has in-frame clones only and misses some. The sample holds approximately 270,000 clones, approximately 90% seen once. Material: PBMCs or T cells enriched from blood (not recorded which). The receptors originated from a middle-aged man who had been exposed to COVID-19.

The chain joins TRBV9 to TRBJ1-2; 8 bases agree with TRBD1. CDR3 length equals 17 residues. V lost 3 bases and J lost 3; bases outside the gene matches: 13. Germline CDR1 SGDLS, CDR2 YYNGEE. The CDR3 loop is CASSATGTGSKDYGYTF. The CDR3 DNA reads TGTGCCAGCAGCGCCACCGGGACAGGCTCCAAAGACTATGGCTACACCTTC. The complete variable domain, with remaining parts taken from reference TRBV9 and TRBJ1-2, reads DSGVTQTPKHLITATGQRVTLRCSPRSGDLSVYWYQQSLDQGLQFLIQYYNGEERAKGNILERFSAQQFPDLHSELNLSSLELGDSALYFCASSATGTGSKDYGYTFGSGTRLTVV.

This clone was counted a single time. The V and J genes are TRBV27 and TRBJ1-5; the match to TRBD1 covers 8 bases. Germline loops: CDR1 MNHEY, CDR2 SMNVEV (reference sequence). This CDR3 has 14 amino acids. V was pared by 6 bases and J by 5 bases, with 6 bases of the junction left unmatched. Here the CDR3 DNA reads TGTGCCAGCAGAACACAGGGGGAGCATCAGCCCCAGCATTTT. Its protein product is CASRTQGEHQPQHF.

The V and J genes are TRBV19 and TRBJ2-2, with D possibly matching TRBD1 (5 bases). V was clipped by 5 bases and J by 6 bases, with 10 bases between them. This CDR3 region has 13 residues. Germline lookup yields CDR1 LNHDA and CDR2 SQIVND (reference sequence). The CDR3 bases are TGTGCCAGTAGTGAACAGGTTCCCGGGGAGCTGTTTTTT. This gives the protein CASSEQVPGELFF.

The chain employs TRBV3-1 (or the pseudogene TRBV3-2) and TRBJ2-7; 7 nucleotides agree with TRBD2. Germline assignment: CDR1 LGHDT and CDR2 YNNKEL (reference sequence). Trimming cost V 0 bases and J 5 bases; bases outside gene matches: 4. The CDR3 loop spans 14 amino acids. CDR3 sequence (DNA): TGTGCCAGCAGCCAAGAGGGGGGGAGAAACGAGCAGTACTTC. It is translated as CASSQEGGRNEQYF.

The chain carries TRBV6-5 and TRBJ2-3; D unresolved. CDR1 and CDR2 (germline): MNHEY, SVGAGI. V lost 6 bases and J lost 0, with 7 bases in between. The CDR3 sequence is 13 residues long. Here the CDR3 reads CASRLHSTDTQYF. The CDR3, as DNA: TGTGCCAGCAGACTTCACAGCACAGATACGCAGTATTTT.

This chain joins TRBV7-3 and TRBJ2-1; a possible D gene is TRBD1 (6 bases). The CDR3 covers 14 residues. V lost 4 bases and J lost 8, with 15 bases in between. Germline V gene lookup returns CDR1 SGHTA and CDR2 FQGTGA. The CDR3 nucleotides are TGTGCCAGCAGCTATCAGGGGTCGAGCGATGAGCAGTTCTTC. As protein: CASSYQGSSDEQFF.

This clone has only a few counts. The chain recombines TRBV3-1 (or the pseudogene TRBV3-2) with TRBJ1-2; 7 bases align to TRBD1. Trimming at V came to 6 bases and at J to 7 bases, leaving 11 bases not matched to a gene. CDR1 and CDR2 from the germline V gene are LGHDT and YNNKEL (reference sequence). The CDR3 contains 14 residues. The DNA for the CDR3 is TGTGCCAGCAGTCCACGGAGGGGGCTGCTTGGCTACACCTTC. Its protein product is CASSPRRGLLGYTF.

V is TRBV5-1 and J is TRBJ2-7; no clear D. Germline lookup yields CDR1 SGHRS and CDR2 YFSETQ. The CDR3 is made up of 14 amino acids. Trimming left V 6 bases short and J 2 bases short, with 15 bases between. The CDR3 nucleotides read TGCGCCAGCACCCCAGGAAACAGAGCCTACGAGCAGTACTTC. Its protein product is CASTPGNRAYEQYF. Variable domain in full (rest from reference TRBV5-1 and TRBJ2-7): KAGVTQTPRYLIKTRGQQVTLSCSPISGHRSVSWYQQTPGQGLQFLFEYFSETQRNKGNFPGRFSGRQFSNSRSEMNVSTLELGDSALYLCASTPGNRAYEQYFGPGTRLTVT.

This clone occurred a few times. This rearrangement joins TRBV4-3 to TRBJ1-4; unclear D gene. Trimming removed 0 bases from V and 4 bases from J, with 9 bases in between. Germline assignment: CDR1 LGHNA and CDR2 YSLEER. The CDR3 has 15 residues. The CDR3: CASSQEGGNNEKLFF. In DNA, the CDR3 is TGCGCCAGCAGCCAAGAAGGAGGGAATAATGAAAAACTGTTTTTT.

V is TRBV2 and J is TRBJ2-1; no definite D call. The CDR3 runs 13 residues. The germline V and J ends were trimmed by 7 bases and 0 bases, with 7 bases remaining between them. CDR1 is SNHLY, CDR2 FYNNEI, per germline. CDR3 loop: CASNGDSYNEQFF. The CDR3 bases are TGTGCCAGCAACGGAGACTCCTACAATGAGCAGTTCTTC.

This rearrangement joins TRBV6-5 to TRBJ1-2; 8 nucleotides line up with TRBD1. J lost 5 bases, V lost 4 bases, and 9 bases had no gene match. Germline V gives CDR1 MNHEY, CDR2 SVGAGI. The CDR3 consists of 15 residues. The CDR3 reads CASSSILDREYGYTF. CDR3 DNA sequence: TGTGCCAGCAGTTCCATCCTGGACAGGGAATATGGCTACACCTTC.

This clone was picked up a small number of times. CDR3 residues: CASSLGGASPYEQYF. DNA of the CDR3: TGCGCCAGCAGCTTGGGTGGGGCTTCCCCCTACGAGCAGTACTTC. This chain joins TRBV5-1 and TRBJ2-7; weak D call: TRBD1 (5 bases). Trimming cost V 0 bases and J 2 bases, with 12 bases left between them. The germline V gene has CDR1 SGHRS and CDR2 YFSETQ. The CDR3 loop spans 15 amino acids.